A selection of T cell receptor beta chains follows, all from one sample in a study of T cell responses to AZD1222 COVID-19 vaccine. Clones were read by immunoSEQ multiplex PCR, and TCRdb kept only the in-frame ones, dropping some. The table lists 120,000 or so clones, more than 85% of them singletons. The sample consisted of peripheral blood, taken on day 0 of AZD1222 vaccination. The receptor source for this set is an adult in good health. CDR3s include the opening cysteine and the closing phenylalanine or tryptophan. D genes are given only for firm matches. Only part of the rows carry a size: once, few, many, or a class if the clone is expanded.

cdr3_aa: CASSLALNTEAFF
cdr3_nt: TGCGCCAGCAGCTTGGCACTCAACACTGAAGCTTTCTTT
d_call: NA
j_call: TRBJ1-1
v_call: TRBV5-1
clone_size: NA

cdr3_aa: CASRPGQIEAFF
cdr3_nt: TGTGCCAGCAGACCCGGACAGATTGAAGCTTTCTTT
d_call: NA
j_call: TRBJ1-1
v_call: TRBV6-6
clone_size: NA

cdr3_aa: CASSKQGPSYEQYF
cdr3_nt: TGTGCCAGCAGCAAACAGGGACCCTCCTACGAGCAGTACTTC
d_call: NA
j_call: TRBJ2-7
v_call: TRBV5-4
clone_size: NA

cdr3_aa: CASSLWLRTGQETQYF
cdr3_nt: TGTGCCAGCAGTTTATGGCTTAGGACAGGCCAAGAGACCCAGTACTTC
d_call: TRBD1
j_call: TRBJ2-5
v_call: TRBV28
clone_size: NA

cdr3_aa: CASSLGWRTNTGELFF
cdr3_nt: TGTGCCAGCAGCTTAGGGTGGAGGACTAACACCGGGGAGCTGTTTTTT
d_call: NA
j_call: TRBJ2-2
v_call: TRBV7-9
clone_size: NA

cdr3_aa: CASRDRGYNSPLHF
cdr3_nt: TGCGCCAGCAGAGACAGGGGCTATAATTCACCCCTCCACTTT
d_call: TRBD1
j_call: TRBJ1-6
v_call: TRBV5-1
clone_size: NA

cdr3_aa: CASSYFTGGEETQYF
cdr3_nt: TGTGCCAGCAGTTACTTCACAGGGGGGGAGGAGACCCAGTACTTC
d_call: NA
j_call: TRBJ2-5
v_call: TRBV6-5
clone_size: NA

cdr3_aa: CASSRGDTYEQYF
cdr3_nt: TGTGCCAGCAGCCGAGGGGACACCTACGAGCAGTACTTC
d_call: NA
j_call: TRBJ2-7
v_call: TRBV3-1/TRBV3-2
clone_size: NA

cdr3_aa: CASRHRTGVVASPLHF
cdr3_nt: TGTGCCAGCAGACACCGGACAGGGGTGGTAGCGTCACCCCTCCACTTT
d_call: TRBD1
j_call: TRBJ1-6
v_call: TRBV2
clone_size: NA

cdr3_aa: CASSSQSGAYEQYF
cdr3_nt: TGTGCCAGCAGCTCCCAATCCGGGGCCTACGAGCAGTACTTC
d_call: NA
j_call: TRBJ2-7
v_call: TRBV7-9
clone_size: NA

cdr3_aa: CASAQGSQPQHF
cdr3_nt: TGTGCTAGTGCCCAGGGGTCTCAGCCCCAGCATTTT
d_call: NA
j_call: TRBJ1-5
v_call: TRBV12-5
clone_size: NA

cdr3_aa: CASSPFFASGRARDEQFF
cdr3_nt: TGTGCCAGCTCACCATTTTTTGCTAGCGGGAGGGCCAGGGATGAGCAGTTCTTC
d_call: TRBD2
j_call: TRBJ2-1
v_call: TRBV18
clone_size: NA

cdr3_aa: CASSPRALGETQYF
cdr3_nt: TGTGCCAGCAGTCCCCGGGCTCTCGGGGAGACCCAGTACTTC
d_call: NA
j_call: TRBJ2-5
v_call: TRBV7-6
clone_size: NA

cdr3_aa: CASSDDIRGRTGELFF
cdr3_nt: TGTGCCAGCAGTGACGATATTCGGGGGCGCACCGGGGAGCTGTTTTTT
d_call: NA
j_call: TRBJ2-2
v_call: TRBV2
clone_size: NA

cdr3_aa: CASSSRQDSYEQYF
cdr3_nt: TGTGCCAGCAGTTCCCGACAGGATTCCTACGAGCAGTACTTC
d_call: NA
j_call: TRBJ2-7
v_call: TRBV27
clone_size: NA

cdr3_aa: CASSQDKTGVSGYTF
cdr3_nt: TGTGCCAGCAGCCAAGATAAGACAGGGGTCTCTGGCTACACCTTC
d_call: TRBD1
j_call: TRBJ1-2
v_call: TRBV3-1/TRBV3-2
clone_size: NA

cdr3_aa: CAISESAGIQPQHF
cdr3_nt: TGTGCCATCAGTGAGTCAGCAGGGATTCAGCCCCAGCATTTT
d_call: NA
j_call: TRBJ1-5
v_call: TRBV10-3
clone_size: NA

cdr3_aa: CASRYRGEQYF
cdr3_nt: TGTGCCAGCAGATACAGGGGTGAGCAGTACTTC
d_call: TRBD1
j_call: TRBJ2-7
v_call: TRBV27
clone_size: NA

cdr3_aa: CASSEPAGDYEQYF
cdr3_nt: TGTGCCAGCAGTGAACCAGCGGGAGACTACGAGCAGTACTTC
d_call: TRBD2
j_call: TRBJ2-7
v_call: TRBV6-1
clone_size: NA

cdr3_aa: CASSLAGAGRNNEQFF
cdr3_nt: TGTGCCAGCAGCTTAGCAGGGGCTGGGCGTAATAATGAGCAGTTCTTC
d_call: NA
j_call: TRBJ2-1
v_call: TRBV11-3
clone_size: NA

cdr3_aa: CASSLLVSGSYNEQFF
cdr3_nt: TGTGCCAGCAGTTTACTAGTTTCGGGCAGCTACAATGAGCAGTTCTTC
d_call: NA
j_call: TRBJ2-1
v_call: TRBV27
clone_size: NA

cdr3_aa: CASSSRPLSEQYF
cdr3_nt: TGTGCCAGCAGCTCTAGACCCCTTTCCGAGCAGTACTTC
d_call: NA
j_call: TRBJ2-7
v_call: TRBV5-4
clone_size: NA

cdr3_aa: CASSAGQDPYEQYF
cdr3_nt: TGTGCCAGCAGCGCCGGACAGGATCCTTACGAGCAGTACTTC
d_call: TRBD1
j_call: TRBJ2-7
v_call: TRBV9
clone_size: NA

cdr3_aa: CASSGASGNTDTQYF
cdr3_nt: TGTGCCAGCAGTGGCGCTAGCGGGAATACAGATACGCAGTATTTT
d_call: TRBD2
j_call: TRBJ2-3
v_call: TRBV2
clone_size: NA

cdr3_aa: CASSLSSMKRDSYNEQFF
cdr3_nt: TGTGCCAGCAGTTTGTCGAGTATGAAGCGGGACTCCTACAATGAGCAGTTCTTC
d_call: TRBD2
j_call: TRBJ2-1
v_call: TRBV28
clone_size: NA

cdr3_aa: CASSEWDTQYF
cdr3_nt: TGTGCCAGCAGTGAGTGGGATACGCAGTATTTT
d_call: NA
j_call: TRBJ2-3
v_call: TRBV28
clone_size: NA

cdr3_aa: CASSISALSSYNSPLHF
cdr3_nt: TGTGCCAGTAGTATCTCCGCCTTGAGCTCCTATAATTCACCCCTCCACTTT
d_call: NA
j_call: TRBJ1-6
v_call: TRBV19
clone_size: once

cdr3_aa: CASSQHRDSSYEQYF
cdr3_nt: TGCGCCAGCAGCCAACACCGGGACAGCTCCTACGAGCAGTACTTC
d_call: TRBD1
j_call: TRBJ2-7
v_call: TRBV4-3
clone_size: NA

cdr3_aa: CASSFPSRPYEQYF
cdr3_nt: TGTGCCAGCAGCTTCCCGAGCAGGCCCTACGAGCAGTACTTC
d_call: NA
j_call: TRBJ2-7
v_call: TRBV7-9
clone_size: NA

cdr3_aa: CASSSGALTGGTQYF
cdr3_nt: TGTGCCAGTTCCTCTGGAGCGCTTACGGGGGGGACCCAGTACTTC
d_call: TRBD2
j_call: TRBJ2-5
v_call: TRBV19
clone_size: NA

cdr3_aa: CASRKTGAGAGELFF
cdr3_nt: TGTGCCAGCAGAAAGACCGGGGCGGGCGCCGGGGAGCTGTTTTTT
d_call: NA
j_call: TRBJ2-2
v_call: TRBV6-5
clone_size: once

cdr3_aa: CASSIGPRSGVDTQYF
cdr3_nt: TGTGCCAGTAGTATCGGCCCGAGGAGCGGTGTAGATACGCAGTATTTT
d_call: NA
j_call: TRBJ2-3
v_call: TRBV19
clone_size: NA

cdr3_aa: CSVGRTRTSTDTQYF
cdr3_nt: TGCAGCGTTGGCCGGACAAGAACTAGCACAGATACGCAGTATTTT
d_call: NA
j_call: TRBJ2-3
v_call: TRBV29-1
clone_size: once

cdr3_aa: CASSYPGTSGRSSSYNEQFF
cdr3_nt: TGCGCCAGCAGCTATCCCGGGACTAGCGGGAGGTCCAGCTCCTACAATGAGCAGTTCTTC
d_call: TRBD2
j_call: TRBJ2-1
v_call: TRBV5-1
clone_size: NA

cdr3_aa: CASSLGQANTEAFF
cdr3_nt: TGTGCCAGCAGCTTGGGACAGGCGAACACTGAAGCTTTCTTT
d_call: NA
j_call: TRBJ1-1
v_call: TRBV5-4
clone_size: NA

cdr3_aa: CASYPAGGMGTEAFF
cdr3_nt: TGTGCCAGCTACCCTGCAGGGGGGATGGGCACTGAAGCTTTCTTT
d_call: TRBD1
j_call: TRBJ1-1
v_call: TRBV28
clone_size: NA

cdr3_aa: CASSEGAVAVFPTGELFF
cdr3_nt: TGTGCCAGCAGTGAAGGGGCCGTTGCAGTTTTCCCCACCGGGGAGCTGTTTTTT
d_call: NA
j_call: TRBJ2-2
v_call: TRBV6-1
clone_size: once